The next 16 T cell receptor beta chains were all read from a single sample in a study of post-analysis software for immune sequencing data (dated by TCRdb to between 2014 and 2017). Results the study describes overall, beyond this receptor: Significantly higher frequencies in patients than in controls were found for about five TRBV segments, including TRBV5-6, TRBV5-1 and TRBV20-1.

These receptors lack a known antigen. The protocol used for the library was PCR. For sequencing, an Illumina HiSeq 2500 was employed. To reduce PCR and sequencing biases, unique molecular identifiers were built into the TCR beta cDNA libraries. TCRdb ran its own pipeline on the public reads, namely fastp trimming at Q25 and MiXCR clone calling, and kept in-frame beta chains. All rows with the same CDR3 protein become a single entry with the most common DNA and genes. The sample records roughly 410,000 distinct CDR3 sequences, less than 35% of which are singletons. Around an eighth of the sample lies in the top ten. Sequences were obtained from blood. Receptor source: a girl aged 10-17 years with multiple sclerosis.

This chain joins TRBV16 and TRBJ1-1; TRBD1 is a possible D gene (5 bases). The CDR3 loop spans 14 amino acids. Trimming pared 1 base from V and 7 bases from J, leaving 13 bases between. The germline V gene has CDR1 KGHSY and CDR2 FQNENV. CDR3 in amino acids: CASSQYNPDSEAFF. In nucleotides, the CDR3 is TGTGCCAGCAGCCAATATAATCCCGACAGTGAAGCTTTCTTT.

The chain recombines TRBV12-3 or TRBV12-4 with TRBJ2-7, with 10 nucleotides matching TRBD2. J was trimmed by 0 bases and V by 7 bases; bases with no gene match: 9. The CDR3 runs to 16 residues. CDR3 protein: CASTLSSGGPSYEQYF. CDR3 in DNA: TGTGCCAGCACCCTCAGTAGCGGGGGGCCCTCCTACGAGCAGTACTTC.

The CDR3 is CASSRTATYEQYF. The CDR3 DNA is TGTGCCAGCAGCCGGACAGCTACCTACGAGCAGTACTTC. The rearrangement joins TRBV7-9 to TRBJ2-7; perhaps TRBD1 as D (6 bases). Germline V gene lookup returns CDR1 SEHNR and CDR2 FQNEAQ (reference sequence). The length of the CDR3 is 13 residues. Trimming removed 5 bases from V and 2 bases from J, with 10 bases in between.

This clonotype was recorded a few times. The chain carries TRBV7-2 and TRBJ2-3; maybe TRBD2 (7 bases). Per the germline V gene, CDR1 is SGHTA and CDR2 is FQGNSA. The CDR3 has 15 residues. V dropped 3 bases and J dropped 4 bases, with 14 bases sitting between them. The CDR3 region is CASSFKGGGADTQYF. The CDR3 DNA sequence: TGTGCCAGCAGCTTTAAAGGAGGGGGGGCAGATACGCAGTATTTT.

The chain couples TRBV20-1 to TRBJ1-2; 7 bases are a match to TRBD1. The CDR3 runs 15 residues. Trimming removed 3 bases from V and 2 bases from J; junction bases left unmatched: 9. The germline CDR1 and CDR2 sequences are DFQATT and SNEGSKA (reference sequence). The CDR3 DNA follows: TGCAGTGCTAGGCCCGATGTGACAGGGAACTATGGCTACACCTTC. Residues: CSARPDVTGNYGYTF.

There are many counts of this clonotype. The chain employs TRBV7-9 and TRBJ1-4, with no clear D. CDR1 SEHNR and CDR2 FQNEAQ come from the germline V gene (reference sequence). The CDR3 is made up of 13 amino acids. V lost 6 bases and J 8 bases, leaving 13 bases between the germline ends. This CDR3 reads CASRREAEEKLFF. CDR3 nucleotides: TGTGCCAGCAGACGGGAGGCGGAGGAAAAACTGTTTTTT.

The chain couples TRBV20-1 to TRBJ2-5, with 8 bases lining up with TRBD1. J gave up 5 bases and V 3 bases, and 14 bases lay outside the gene matches. Per the germline V gene, CDR1 is DFQATT and CDR2 is SNEGSKA (reference sequence). CDR3 size: 16 residues. The CDR3 region is CSARPFRQGKRETQYF. The CDR3 DNA reads as TGCAGTGCTAGGCCCTTTCGACAGGGGAAACGGGAGACCCAGTACTTC.

The rearrangement uses TRBV29-1 and TRBJ1-1, with 8 bases identical to TRBD1. This CDR3 region has 17 residues. The V and J ends lost 3 bases and 7 bases, in that order; junction bases with no gene match: 19. Germline V gives CDR1 SQVTM, CDR2 ANQGSEA. CDR3 sequence (DNA): TGCAGCGTTGATGGTCTTACTAGGGGACAGGCCTGGGATGAAGCTTTCTTT. Translation gives CSVDGLTRGQAWDEAFF.

The rearrangement joins TRBV15 to TRBJ2-5; weak D call: TRBD1 (6 bases). Germline V gene sequence: CDR1 LNHNV, CDR2 YYDKDF (reference sequence). V was shortened by 5 bases and J by 2 bases, with 12 bases between the two germline ends. This CDR3 spans 14 amino acids. The CDR3 loop is CATSGAGVQETQYF. The CDR3 DNA reads TGTGCCACCAGCGGAGCAGGGGTTCAAGAGACCCAGTACTTC.

This chain links TRBV5-1 with TRBJ2-3; D is possibly TRBD1 (6 bases). The CDR3 consists of 14 residues. The germline V and J ends were trimmed by 4 bases and 2 bases, with 11 bases remaining between them. The germline V gene encodes CDR1 SGHRS and CDR2 YFSETQ. CDR3: CASSLRTVTDTQYF. Written as DNA, the CDR3 is TGCGCCAGCAGCCTCCGGACAGTCACAGATACGCAGTATTTT.

This clonotype was seen a few times. The rearrangement uses TRBV20-1 and TRBJ1-5, with unresolved D. V lost 5 bases and J lost 5, with 10 bases in between. The CDR3 totals 12 residues. Germline V CDR1 and CDR2: DFQATT, SNEGSKA (reference sequence). The CDR3 spells CSAPARDQPQHF. CDR3 coding DNA: TGCAGTGCTCCCGCGCGGGATCAGCCCCAGCATTTT.

This clonotype was seen a handful of times. The chain uses TRBV4-1 and TRBJ2-1; TRBD2 agrees at 10 bases. Trimming removed 0 bases from V and 10 bases from J; junction bases left unmatched: 6. This CDR3 spans 15 amino acids. The germline V gene encodes CDR1 MGHRA and CDR2 YSYEKL. CDR3 in DNA: TGCGCCAGCAGCCAAGAAGTAGCGGGGGGTTGGGAGCAGTTCTTC. The encoded protein is CASSQEVAGGWEQFF.

The table lists this clonotype with a count of one. The V gene is TRBV7-2, the J gene TRBJ2-1; the D gene is possibly TRBD2 (5 bases). V dropped 4 bases and J dropped 0 bases, with 13 bases sitting between them. The germline V gene encodes CDR1 SGHTA and CDR2 FQGNSA. The CDR3 loop spans 16 amino acids. The DNA for the CDR3 is TGTGCCAGCAGCTCGCAGACTATCAGCTCCTACAATGAGCAGTTCTTC. It translates to CASSSQTISSYNEQFF.

The sample holds a few counts of this clonotype. The rearrangement uses TRBV15 and TRBJ2-7; 9 nucleotides line up with TRBD2. Per germline, CDR1 LNHNV and CDR2 YYDKDF (reference sequence). After removal of 0 bases from V and 6 bases from J, the junction contained 15 bases not matched to a gene. The CDR3 loop spans 18 amino acids. The CDR3 DNA reads TGTGCCACCAGCAGAGACCCCGTCCGAGGACGGACTAGCGTCGAGCAGTACTTC. This codes for CATSRDPVRGRTSVEQYF.

This clonotype was found a few times. The rearrangement joins TRBV27 to TRBJ2-1, with a tentative D call TRBD2 (6 bases). Trimming removed 3 bases from V and 2 bases from J, with 11 bases in between. This CDR3 is 15 amino acids long. Germline CDR1 is MNHEY and CDR2 is SMNVEV (reference sequence). CDR3 sequence reads: CASSFGGAPYNEQFF. CDR3 bases: TGTGCCAGCAGTTTTGGAGGGGCGCCCTACAATGAGCAGTTCTTC.

Worth noting for this clonotype: At one boundary the junction diverges from the germline segment, which might be a read error. V usage is TRBV7-7 and J usage is TRBJ2-7, with D possibly being TRBD2 (6 bases). The length of the CDR3 is 15 residues. Germline V gene sequence: CDR1 SSHAT, CDR2 FNYEAQ (reference sequence). CDR3 nucleotide sequence: TGTGCTAGCAGCCCCGGGACCGGGAGCGGCTACGAGCAGTACTTC. This codes for CASSPGTGSGYEQYF.